What follows describes a single T cell receptor (beta chain). The antigen is not known. The protocol was immunoSEQ multiplex PCR, while the TCRdb copy is restricted to in-frame clones and leaves out a portion. The sample shows over 90,000 clones, about 93% of them seen only once. These data originate in a study of siplizumab effects on memory and regulatory T cells. The study's findings and limits: No assignable naive or memory phenotype existed for roughly 80-97% of proliferating CD4+ or CD8+ clones.

V shed 5 bases, J shed 5 bases, and the junction held 3 bases outside the gene matches. The CDR3 runs to 14 residues. CDR1 is WNHNN, CDR2 SYGVQD, per germline (reference sequence). Sequenced input: CD4+ T cells sorted from blood. This sequence was found in a human donor in good health. The genes are TRBV10-1 and TRBJ2-1; 10 bases align to TRBD2. Here the CDR3 reads CASSRTSGHNEQFF. CDR3 sequence (DNA): TGCGCCAGCAGTAGGACTAGCGGCCACAATGAGCAGTTCTTC.